What follows are 21 T cell receptor beta chains derived from one specimen sequenced in a study of blood T cell repertoires in COVID-19. Using immunoSEQ multiplex PCR, the repertoire was profiled, and TCRdb retains in-frame clones only, with some absent. Seen here are 150,000 to 200,000 clones, approximately 78% observed once, and the top ten hold approximately 15%. Sequenced: PBMCs or T cells enriched from blood (not recorded which). These receptors were obtained from a woman between 45 and 60 years old who had recovered from COVID-19.

The gene calls are TRBV5-6 and TRBJ2-5; D uncertain. Per the germline V gene, CDR1 is SGHDT and CDR2 is YYEEEE. The length of the CDR3 is 13 residues. V was clipped by 7 bases and J by 0 bases, with 10 bases between them. The CDR3 DNA follows: TGTGCCAGCTCTCCCAGGTACCAAGAGACCCAGTACTTC. Its protein product is CASSPRYQETQYF.

The V gene is TRBV5-1, the J gene TRBJ1-1; 8 bases map to TRBD1. The trim removed 6 bases at V and 1 base at J, leaving 8 bases unmatched. CDR3 size: 15 residues. Germline lookup yields CDR1 SGHRS and CDR2 YFSETQ. CDR3: CASKRTGIPNTEAFF. The CDR3 bases are TGCGCCAGCAAGAGGACAGGGATCCCGAACACTGAAGCTTTCTTT.

J is TRBJ1-1 and V is TRBV11-1; 8 bases match TRBD1. The CDR3 extends over 15 amino acids. V dropped 3 bases and J dropped 7; count of bases not matched to a gene: 10. Germline V gives CDR1 SGHAT, CDR2 FQDESV (reference sequence). CDR3 sequence: CASSFTRGQAHEAFF. The CDR3 DNA sequence: TGTGCCAGCAGCTTTACTCGGGGACAGGCGCATGAAGCTTTCTTT.

This clone has just one count. The rearrangement links TRBV3-1 (or the pseudogene TRBV3-2) to TRBJ1-5, with 10 bases matching TRBD1. Germline lookup yields CDR1 LGHDT and CDR2 YNNKEL (reference sequence). This CDR3 has 16 amino acids. With 3 bases clipped from V and 2 bases from J, the junction kept 4 bases outside the gene matches. The CDR3 bases are TGTGCCAGCAGCCATACCGGGACAGGGGGCAATCAGCCCCAGCATTTT. Translation gives CASSHTGTGGNQPQHF.

This clone has more than one count but fewer than ten. The chain uses TRBV21-1 and TRBJ2-3; no DNA check was done on the table's D call, TRBD2. TRBV21-1 corresponds to a pseudogene. The CDR3 runs 17 residues. DNA for the CDR3: TGTGCCAGCAGCAAAGCGCCGGAGGGAGGCCGTATAGATACGCAGTATTTT. Encoded protein: CASSKAPEGGRIDTQYF.

The chain employs TRBV7-3 and TRBJ2-1; TRBD2 matches at 10 bases. The germline CDR1 and CDR2 sequences are SGHTA and FQGTGA. V lost 5 bases, J lost 7 bases, and 8 bases stayed unmatched. This CDR3 is built from 15 residues. The CDR3 is CASSQIAGGRNEQFF. The CDR3 nucleotides are TGTGCCAGCAGCCAAATAGCGGGAGGACGGAATGAGCAGTTCTTC.

CDR3 in amino acids: CASSPPFDTQYF. The CDR3, as DNA: TGTGCCAGCAGTCCCCCGTTTGATACGCAGTATTTT. The chain has TRBV6-2 or TRBV6-3 and TRBJ2-3; D not resolved. The V end lost 5 bases, the J end lost 6 bases, and 9 bases lay between the germline ends. The germline gives CDR1 MNHEY, CDR2 SVGEGT. The CDR3 sequence is 12 residues long.

This chain links TRBV10-3 with TRBJ1-2, with 8 positions matching TRBD1. Germline CDR1 ENHRY, CDR2 SYGVKD. The CDR3 has 15 amino acids. J was trimmed by 2 bases and V by 4 bases; bases with no gene match: 6. The CDR3 loop reads CAISGGTGQNYGYTF. The CDR3 DNA reads as TGTGCCATCAGTGGCGGGACAGGACAAAACTATGGCTACACCTTC.

The chain uses TRBV28 and TRBJ1-1; 7 nucleotides agree with TRBD1. The ends lost 4 bases at V and 3 bases at J; junction bases unmatched: 2. Looked up from germline, CDR1 is MDHEN and CDR2 is SYDVKM. This CDR3 region has 13 residues. CDR3 in DNA: TGTGCCAGCAGTTCCCAGGGGGACACTGAAGCTTTCTTT. Its translation is CASSSQGDTEAFF. Complete variable domain (other parts from reference TRBV28 and TRBJ1-1): DVKVTQSSRYLVKRTGEKVFLECVQDMDHENMFWYRQDPGLGLRLIYFSYDVKMKEKGDIPEGYSVSREKKERFSLILESASTNQTSMYLCASSSQGDTEAFFGQGTRLTVV.

The chain joins TRBV25-1 to TRBJ2-7; 7 nucleotides agree with TRBD1. With V trimmed by 1 base and J by 3 bases, 9 bases remained unmatched. CDR1 is MGHDK and CDR2 is SYGVNS in the germline V gene. The length of the CDR3 is 16 residues. This CDR3 reads CASSELGQSNFYEQYF. CDR3 DNA sequence: TGTGCCAGCAGTGAATTGGGACAGAGCAATTTCTACGAGCAGTACTTC.

V usage is TRBV5-1 and J usage is TRBJ2-3; the D is unclear. V was shortened by 2 bases and J by 0 bases, with 10 bases between the two germline ends. CDR3 length equals 15 residues. Germline V lookup: CDR1 SGHRS, CDR2 YFSETQ. The CDR3 nucleotides read TGCGCCAGCAGCTTTCCGGGTACTAGCACAGATACGCAGTATTTT. Encoded protein: CASSFPGTSTDTQYF.

V usage is TRBV19 and J usage is TRBJ2-2; a possible D gene is TRBD2 (6 bases). This CDR3 region has 17 residues. CDR1 and CDR2 (germline): LNHDA, SQIVND (reference sequence). The V and J ends lost 0 bases and 3 bases respectively, with 14 bases between them. DNA of the CDR3: TGTGCCAGTAGTATAGACAGGGACTCCCGCCACACCGGGGAGCTGTTTTTT. Its protein is CASSIDRDSRHTGELFF.

The rearrangement uses TRBV27 and TRBJ2-2, with unresolved D. This CDR3 has 12 residues. CDR1 is MNHEY, CDR2 SMNVEV, per germline (reference sequence). V was cut by 6 bases and J by 2 bases, with 4 bases left in between. The CDR3 spells CASRTNTGELFF. The CDR3 DNA is TGTGCCAGCAGGACAAACACCGGGGAGCTGTTTTTT.

J is TRBJ1-1 and V is TRBV3-1 (or the pseudogene TRBV3-2); D unclear. Trimming removed 3 bases at V and 2 bases at J, with 19 bases between. Germline V gene data show CDR1 as LGHDT and CDR2 as YNNKEL (reference sequence). The CDR3 length is 17 residues. CDR3 bases: TGTGCCAGCAGCCATTTGGTCTTGCGAGGCAGCAACACTGAAGCTTTCTTT. It is translated as CASSHLVLRGSNTEAFF.

The chain carries TRBV11-2 and TRBJ2-3, with 10 bases fitting TRBD1. Trimming at V came to 5 bases and at J to 1 base, leaving 6 bases not matched to a gene. This CDR3 has 16 amino acids. The germline CDR1 and CDR2 sequences are SGHAT and FQNNGV. CDR3 amino acids: CASSRRGTGGTDTQYF. In DNA form, the CDR3 reads TGTGCCAGCAGCAGAAGAGGGACAGGGGGCACAGATACGCAGTATTTT.

About this clone: The identical CDR3 is also encoded by other nucleotide sequences in the sample. The V and J genes are TRBV4-2 and TRBJ2-7; D unresolved. Trimming stripped 0 bases from V and 4 bases from J, with 4 bases between. Looked up from germline, CDR1 is LGHNA and CDR2 is YNFKEQ. The CDR3 is made up of 12 amino acids. The CDR3 DNA sequence: TGTGCCAGCAGCCAAGATCAATACGAGCAGTACTTC. Protein product: CASSQDQYEQYF.

This chain links TRBV21-1 with TRBJ2-3; the listed D gene, TRBD1, was not tested against the DNA. TRBV21-1 is a pseudogene. This CDR3 has 17 amino acids. The CDR3 protein is CASSTYPTGMGTDTQYF. The CDR3 DNA reads as TGTGCCAGCAGCACTTACCCGACAGGGATGGGCACAGATACGCAGTATTTT.

The CDR3 sequence: CASSLRGSGQEQFF. The CDR3 DNA is TGTGCCAGCAGCCTGAGGGGGAGCGGTCAGGAGCAGTTCTTC. This chain joins TRBV2 and TRBJ2-1; tentative D call: TRBD1 (6 bases). CDR1 and CDR2 (germline): SNHLY, FYNNEI. V shed 6 bases and J shed 10 bases, with 19 bases lying between them. The CDR3 contains 14 residues. Supplemented by reference TRBV2 and TRBJ2-1, the full variable domain reads EPEVTQTPSHQVTQMGQEVILRCVPISNHLYFYWYRQILGQKVEFLVSFYNNEISEKSEIFDDQFSVERPDGSNFTLKIRSTKLEDSAMYFCASSLRGSGQEQFFGPGTRLTVL.

The chain recombines TRBV7-2 with TRBJ2-7; 12 bases line up with TRBD1. This CDR3 contains 15 residues. Germline CDR1 reads SGHTA; CDR2 reads FQGNSA. Unmatched junction bases numbered 4, after V lost 5 bases and J lost 2 bases. The CDR3 is CASSRGTGGPYEQYF. The CDR3 DNA reads as TGTGCCAGCAGCCGCGGGACAGGGGGCCCCTACGAGCAGTACTTC.

This clone appeared a few times. The rearrangement uses TRBV3-1 (or the pseudogene TRBV3-2) and TRBJ1-4, with D possibly TRBD1 on 5 matching bases. There are 15 residues in the CDR3. Germline V lookup: CDR1 LGHDT, CDR2 YNNKEL (reference sequence). The V end lost 4 bases, the J end lost 7 bases, and 16 bases lay between the germline ends. The CDR3: CASSLPQGYGEKLFF. The CDR3 DNA is TGTGCCAGCAGCCTTCCTCAGGGATACGGTGAAAAACTGTTTTTT.

This clone was detected a few times. The chain combines TRBV20-1 with TRBJ2-5, with D uncertain. The CDR3 has 11 residues. V was pared by 5 bases and J by 5 bases, with 9 bases between. Germline assignment: CDR1 DFQATT and CDR2 SNEGSKA (reference sequence). CDR3 sequence reads: CSAEFGETQYF. The DNA of the CDR3 is TGCAGTGCTGAGTTCGGGGAGACCCAGTACTTC.